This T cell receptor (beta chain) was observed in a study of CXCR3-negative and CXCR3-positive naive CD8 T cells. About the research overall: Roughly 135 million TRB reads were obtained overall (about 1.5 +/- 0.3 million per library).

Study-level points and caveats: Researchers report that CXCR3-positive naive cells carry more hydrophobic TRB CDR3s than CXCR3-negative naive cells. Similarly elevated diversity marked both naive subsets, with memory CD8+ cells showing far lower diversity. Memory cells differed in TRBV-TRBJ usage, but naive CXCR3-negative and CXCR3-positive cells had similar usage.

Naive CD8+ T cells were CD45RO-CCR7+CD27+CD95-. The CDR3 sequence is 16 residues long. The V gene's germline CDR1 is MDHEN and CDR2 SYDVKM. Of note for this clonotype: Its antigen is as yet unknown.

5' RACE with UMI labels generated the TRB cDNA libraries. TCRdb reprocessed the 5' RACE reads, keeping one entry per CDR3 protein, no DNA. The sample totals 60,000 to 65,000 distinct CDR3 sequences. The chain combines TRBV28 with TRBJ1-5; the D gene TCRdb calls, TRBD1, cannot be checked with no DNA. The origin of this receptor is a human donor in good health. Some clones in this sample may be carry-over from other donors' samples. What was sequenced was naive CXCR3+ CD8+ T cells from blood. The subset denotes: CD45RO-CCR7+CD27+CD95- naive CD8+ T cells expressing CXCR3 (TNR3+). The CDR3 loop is CASSLTKTGRHQPQHF.